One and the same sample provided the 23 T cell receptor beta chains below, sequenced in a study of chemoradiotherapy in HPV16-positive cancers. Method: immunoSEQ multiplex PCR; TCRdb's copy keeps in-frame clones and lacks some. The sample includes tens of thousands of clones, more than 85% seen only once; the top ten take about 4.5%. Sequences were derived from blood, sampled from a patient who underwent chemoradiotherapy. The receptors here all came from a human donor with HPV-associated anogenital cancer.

CDR3: CASSQDRGRANVLTF. CDR3 bases: TGCGCCAGCAGCCAAGACAGGGGTAGGGCCAACGTCCTGACTTTC. The V gene is TRBV4-3, the J gene TRBJ2-6; tentatively, D is TRBD1 (6 bases). V shed 0 bases and J shed 5 bases, with 8 bases lying between them. This CDR3 region has 15 residues. The germline V gene encodes CDR1 LGHNA and CDR2 YSLEER.

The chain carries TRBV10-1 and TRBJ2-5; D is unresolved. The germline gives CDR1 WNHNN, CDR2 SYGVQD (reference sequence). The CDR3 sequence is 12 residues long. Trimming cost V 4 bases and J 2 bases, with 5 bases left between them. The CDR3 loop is CASSGGQETQYF. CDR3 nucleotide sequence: TGCGCCAGCAGTGGAGGACAAGAGACCCAGTACTTC.

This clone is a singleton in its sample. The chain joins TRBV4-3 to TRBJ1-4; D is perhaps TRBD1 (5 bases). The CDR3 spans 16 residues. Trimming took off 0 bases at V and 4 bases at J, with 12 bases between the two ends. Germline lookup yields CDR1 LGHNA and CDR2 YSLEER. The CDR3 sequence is CASSQELQGINEKLFF. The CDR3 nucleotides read TGCGCCAGCAGCCAAGAGCTGCAGGGCATTAATGAAAAACTGTTTTTT.

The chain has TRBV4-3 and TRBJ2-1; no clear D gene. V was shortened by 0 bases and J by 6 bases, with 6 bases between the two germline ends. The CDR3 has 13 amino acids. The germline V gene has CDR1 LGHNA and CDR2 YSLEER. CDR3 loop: CASSQEWGNEQFF. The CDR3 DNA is TGCGCCAGCAGCCAAGAGTGGGGCAATGAGCAGTTCTTC.

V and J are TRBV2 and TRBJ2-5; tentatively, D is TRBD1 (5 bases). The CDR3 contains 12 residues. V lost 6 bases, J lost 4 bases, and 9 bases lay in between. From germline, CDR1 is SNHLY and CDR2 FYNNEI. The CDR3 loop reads CASSQGGETQYF. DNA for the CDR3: TGTGCCAGCAGCCAGGGTGGAGAGACCCAGTACTTC. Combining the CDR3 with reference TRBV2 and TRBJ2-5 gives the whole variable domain EPEVTQTPSHQVTQMGQEVILRCVPISNHLYFYWYRQILGQKVEFLVSFYNNEISEKSEIFDDQFSVERPDGSNFTLKIRSTKLEDSAMYFCASSQGGETQYFGPGTRLLVL.

The CDR3 sequence: CASSSPTGENTGELFF. The CDR3 nucleotides are TGCGCCAGCAGCTCGCCAACAGGGGAAAACACCGGGGAGCTGTTTTTT. The V call is TRBV5-1, the J call TRBJ2-2; 7 bases are shared with TRBD1. After removal of 3 bases from V and 2 bases from J, the junction contained 7 bases not matched to a gene. The CDR3 sequence is 16 residues long. Looked up from germline, CDR1 is SGHRS and CDR2 is YFSETQ.

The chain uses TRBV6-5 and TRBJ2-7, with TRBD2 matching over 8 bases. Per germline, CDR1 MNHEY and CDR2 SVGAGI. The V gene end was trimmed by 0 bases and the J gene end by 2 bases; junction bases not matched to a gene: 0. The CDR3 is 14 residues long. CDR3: CASSYSTSAYEQYF. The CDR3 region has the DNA TGTGCCAGCAGTTACTCGACTAGCGCCTACGAGCAGTACTTC.

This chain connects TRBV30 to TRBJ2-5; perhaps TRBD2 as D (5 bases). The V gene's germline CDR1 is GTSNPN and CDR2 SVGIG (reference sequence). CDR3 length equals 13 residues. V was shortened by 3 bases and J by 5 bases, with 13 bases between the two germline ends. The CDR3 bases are TGTGCCTGGAGCCCCGCGGGCGAGGAGACCCAGTACTTC. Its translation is CAWSPAGEETQYF.

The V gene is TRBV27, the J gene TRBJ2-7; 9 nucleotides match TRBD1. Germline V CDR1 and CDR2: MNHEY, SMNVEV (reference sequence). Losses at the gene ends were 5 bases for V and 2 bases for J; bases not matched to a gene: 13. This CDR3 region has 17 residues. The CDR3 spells CASSLTGTGFPTYEQYF. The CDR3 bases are TGTGCCAGCAGTCTGACCGGGACAGGGTTCCCCACCTACGAGCAGTACTTC.

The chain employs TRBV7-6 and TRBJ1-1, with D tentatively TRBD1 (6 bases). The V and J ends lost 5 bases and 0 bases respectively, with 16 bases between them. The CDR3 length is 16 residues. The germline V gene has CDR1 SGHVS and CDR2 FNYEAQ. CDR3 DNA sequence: TGTGCCAGCAGCCCCAGGAGGGGGGCCATGAACACTGAAGCTTTCTTT. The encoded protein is CASSPRRGAMNTEAFF.

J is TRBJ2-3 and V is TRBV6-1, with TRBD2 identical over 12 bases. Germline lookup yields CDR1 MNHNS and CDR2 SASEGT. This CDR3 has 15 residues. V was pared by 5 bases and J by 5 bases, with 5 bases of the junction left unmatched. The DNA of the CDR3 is TGTGCCAGCAGTCGACTAGCGGGGGCGGTAGATACGCAGTATTTT. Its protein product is CASSRLAGAVDTQYF.

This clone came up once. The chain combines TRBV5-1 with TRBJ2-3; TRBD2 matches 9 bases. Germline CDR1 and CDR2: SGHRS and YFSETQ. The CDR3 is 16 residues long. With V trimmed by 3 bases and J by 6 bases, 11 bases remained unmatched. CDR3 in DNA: TGCGCCAGCAGCTGGGGAACGAGGACTAGCGAGGATACGCAGTATTTT. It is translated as CASSWGTRTSEDTQYF.

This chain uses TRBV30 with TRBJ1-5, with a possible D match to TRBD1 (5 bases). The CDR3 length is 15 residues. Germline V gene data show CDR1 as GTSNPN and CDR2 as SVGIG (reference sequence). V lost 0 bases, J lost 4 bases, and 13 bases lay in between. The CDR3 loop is CAWSVGQGLNQPQHF. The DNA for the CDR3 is TGTGCCTGGAGTGTAGGCCAGGGCCTTAATCAGCCCCAGCATTTT.

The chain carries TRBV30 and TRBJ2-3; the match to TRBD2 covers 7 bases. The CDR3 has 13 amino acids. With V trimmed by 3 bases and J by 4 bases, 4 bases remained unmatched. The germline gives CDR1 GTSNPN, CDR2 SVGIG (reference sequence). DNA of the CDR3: TGTGCCTGGAGCGCGGGAGCCGCAGATACGCAGTATTTT. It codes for CAWSAGAADTQYF.

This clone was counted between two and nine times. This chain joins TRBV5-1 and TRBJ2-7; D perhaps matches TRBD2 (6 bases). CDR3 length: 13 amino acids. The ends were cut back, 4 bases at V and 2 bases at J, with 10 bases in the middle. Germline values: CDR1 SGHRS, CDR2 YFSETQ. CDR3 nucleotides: TGCGCCAGCAGCGTGGGCGGGGCCTACGAGCAGTACTTC. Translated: CASSVGGAYEQYF. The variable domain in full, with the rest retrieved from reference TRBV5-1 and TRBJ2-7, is KAGVTQTPRYLIKTRGQQVTLSCSPISGHRSVSWYQQTPGQGLQFLFEYFSETQRNKGNFPGRFSGRQFSNSRSEMNVSTLELGDSALYLCASSVGGAYEQYFGPGTRLTVT.

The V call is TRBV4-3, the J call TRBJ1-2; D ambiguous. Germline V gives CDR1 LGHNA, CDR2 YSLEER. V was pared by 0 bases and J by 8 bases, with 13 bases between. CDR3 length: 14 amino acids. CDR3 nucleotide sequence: TGCGCCAGCAGCCAAGAGTCCCGAAGGACGGGCTACACCTTC. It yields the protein CASSQESRRTGYTF.

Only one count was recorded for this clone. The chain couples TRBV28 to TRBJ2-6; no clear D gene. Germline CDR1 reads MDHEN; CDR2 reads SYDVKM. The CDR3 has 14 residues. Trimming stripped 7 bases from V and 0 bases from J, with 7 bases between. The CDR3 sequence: CASMTHSGANVLTF. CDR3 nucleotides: TGTGCCAGCATGACACACTCTGGGGCCAACGTCCTGACTTTC.

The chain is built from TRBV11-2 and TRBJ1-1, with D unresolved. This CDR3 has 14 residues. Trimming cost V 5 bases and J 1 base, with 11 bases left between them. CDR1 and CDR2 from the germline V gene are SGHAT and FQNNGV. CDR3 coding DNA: TGTGCCAGCAGCATAGTTCGGGGGAACACTGAAGCTTTCTTT. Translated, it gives CASSIVRGNTEAFF.

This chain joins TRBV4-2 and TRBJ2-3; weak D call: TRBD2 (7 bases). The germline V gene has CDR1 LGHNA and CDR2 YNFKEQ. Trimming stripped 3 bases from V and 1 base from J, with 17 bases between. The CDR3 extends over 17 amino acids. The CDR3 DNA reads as TGTGCCAGCAGCCAGGGCGGGGGCCCCGGGGGCACAGATACGCAGTATTTT. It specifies CASSQGGGPGGTDTQYF.

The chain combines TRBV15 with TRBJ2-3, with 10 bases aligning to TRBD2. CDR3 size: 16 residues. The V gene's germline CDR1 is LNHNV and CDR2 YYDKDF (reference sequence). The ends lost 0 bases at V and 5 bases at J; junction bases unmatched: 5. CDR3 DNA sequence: TGTGCCACCAGCAGAGAGCCAGCGGGAGGGGTAGATACGCAGTATTTT. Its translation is CATSREPAGGVDTQYF.

CDR3 sequence reads: CASDSPLAGARQETQYF. The CDR3 region has the DNA TGTGCCAGCGACTCACCCTTGGCGGGAGCCAGGCAAGAGACCCAGTACTTC. The chain employs TRBV7-2 and TRBJ2-5; TRBD2 aligns across 7 bases. The V gene's germline CDR1 is SGHTA and CDR2 FQGNSA. This CDR3 spans 17 amino acids. The junction had 17 bases not matched to a gene; V was cut back by 8 bases and J by 2 bases.

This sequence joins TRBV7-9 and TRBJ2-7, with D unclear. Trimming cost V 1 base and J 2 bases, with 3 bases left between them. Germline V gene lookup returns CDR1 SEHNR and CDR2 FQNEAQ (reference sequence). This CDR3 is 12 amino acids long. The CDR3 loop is CASSLVPYEQYF. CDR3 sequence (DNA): TGTGCCAGCAGCTTAGTTCCCTACGAGCAGTACTTC. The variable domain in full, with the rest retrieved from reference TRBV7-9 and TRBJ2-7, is DTGVSQNPRHKITKRGQNVTFRCDPISEHNRLYWYRQTLGQGPEFLTYFQNEAQLEKSRLLSDRFSAERPKGSFSTLEIQRTEQGDSAMYLCASSLVPYEQYFGPGTRLTVT.

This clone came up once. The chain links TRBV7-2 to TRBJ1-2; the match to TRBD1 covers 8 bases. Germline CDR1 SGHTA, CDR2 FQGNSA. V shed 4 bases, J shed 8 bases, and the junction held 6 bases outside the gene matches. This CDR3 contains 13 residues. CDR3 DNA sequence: TGTGCCAGCAGCTCGGACAGGGTGGGAGGCTACACCTTC. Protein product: CASSSDRVGGYTF.